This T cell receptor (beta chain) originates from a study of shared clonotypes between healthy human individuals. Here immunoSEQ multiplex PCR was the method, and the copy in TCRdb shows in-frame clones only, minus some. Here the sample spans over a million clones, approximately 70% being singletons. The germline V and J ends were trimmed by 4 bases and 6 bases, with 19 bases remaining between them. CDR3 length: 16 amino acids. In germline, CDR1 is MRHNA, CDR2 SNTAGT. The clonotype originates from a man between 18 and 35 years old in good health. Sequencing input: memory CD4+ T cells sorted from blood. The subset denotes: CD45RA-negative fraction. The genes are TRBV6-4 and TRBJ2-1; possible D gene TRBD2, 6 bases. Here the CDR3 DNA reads TGTGCCAGCAGTGCCAGCACTAGCCTCAAAAGCAATGAGCAGTTCTTC. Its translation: CASSASTSLKSNEQFF.